This TCR beta chain originates from a study of early T cells in non-severe SARS-CoV-2 infection. This CDR3 is 14 amino acids long. The V end lost 5 bases, the J end lost 6 bases, and 17 bases lay between the germline ends. Germline loops: CDR1 MNHEY, CDR2 SMNVEV (reference sequence). Notes on this clonotype: Its antigen is not identified.

General study points: Private and CD4 specificities were missed by VDJdb matching, skewed to anti-spike CD8.

The TCR library protocol was used to attach unique molecular identifiers. These identifiers were attached to individual cDNA molecules. TCRdb ran MiXCR on the 5' RACE reads and lists one entry per CDR3 protein. The table has roughly 70,000 distinct CDR3 sequences, 20% to 25% seen once. Sample: whole blood, taken at baseline. The chain uses TRBV27 and TRBJ2-7, with D possibly matching TRBD1 (6 bases). The TCR originated in an adult who was a healthcare worker with PCR-confirmed SARS-CoV-2 infection or an uninfected control (not recorded which). In DNA, the CDR3 is TGTGCCAGCAGTCCCCGGGACACTCATGCCGAGCAGTACTTC. As protein: CASSPRDTHAEQYF.